Listed below are T cell receptor beta chains from one sample, sequenced in a study of PD-L1 blockade in urothelial cancer. Assay: immunoSEQ multiplex PCR; the TCRdb copy retains only in-frame clones and omits some. The sample has over 75,000 clones; 70% to 90% are singletons. The material was PBMCs, obtained around atezolizumab (anti-PD-L1) treatment. These TCRs come from a woman older than 75 with urothelial cancer. Both conserved end residues are part of each CDR3. D genes are given only for firm matches. Not all rows give a size; the values are once, few, many and, for expanded clones, a class.

abundance,v_gene,j_gene,d_gene,CDR3aa,CDR3nt
NA,TRBV2,TRBJ2-5,TRBD2,CASKREGSPETQYF,TGTGCCAGCAAGCGGGAGGGGTCCCCAGAGACCCAGTACTTC
NA,TRBV5-5,TRBJ1-1,NA,CASSLEQHMNTEAFF,TGTGCCAGCAGCTTGGAACAGCACATGAACACTGAAGCTTTCTTT
NA,TRBV5-1,TRBJ2-5,NA,CASSYGLNQETQYF,TGCGCCAGCAGCTACGGACTGAATCAAGAGACCCAGTACTTC
NA,TRBV4-2,TRBJ2-5,NA,CASSQDRVQETQYF,TGTGCCAGCAGCCAAGATCGAGTACAAGAGACCCAGTACTTC
NA,TRBV7-8,TRBJ2-7,TRBD2,CASSLDPSGNYEQYF,TGTGCCAGCAGCTTAGATCCTAGCGGGAACTACGAGCAGTACTTC
NA,TRBV28,TRBJ2-7,NA,CASRGRPYEQYF,TGTGCCAGCAGGGGGCGCCCCTACGAGCAGTACTTC
once,TRBV10-3,TRBJ2-1,TRBD2,CAISEGAGGANEQFF,TGTGCCATCAGTGAGGGCGCGGGAGGTGCCAATGAGCAGTTCTTC
NA,TRBV6-1,TRBJ1-1,TRBD1,CASSEGQGGKAFF,TGTGCCAGCAGTGAGGGACAGGGGGGGAAAGCTTTCTTT
NA,TRBV28,TRBJ1-4,TRBD1,CASTFDRVVEKLFF,TGTGCCAGCACTTTCGACAGGGTCGTTGAAAAACTGTTTTTT
NA,TRBV28,TRBJ2-1,NA,CASSLWTVNNEQFF,TGTGCCAGCAGCCTCTGGACAGTGAACAATGAGCAGTTCTTC
NA,TRBV28,TRBJ2-1,NA,CASSLPLANNEQFF,TGTGCCAGCAGCCTTCCACTAGCTAACAATGAGCAGTTCTTC
NA,TRBV28,TRBJ1-5,NA,CASSLGHINQPQHF,TGTGCCAGCAGTTTAGGGCACATCAATCAGCCCCAGCATTTT
NA,TRBV19,TRBJ2-1,NA,CASSTRLGLGDEQFF,TGTGCCAGTAGTACCCGACTAGGGCTAGGGGATGAGCAGTTCTTC
NA,TRBV10-2,TRBJ2-3,TRBD2,CASSLAGVGDTQYF,TGCGCCAGCAGTTTAGCGGGAGTCGGTGATACGCAGTATTTT
NA,TRBV25-1,TRBJ2-2,TRBD1,CASSEYRTGDAGELFF,TGTGCCAGCAGTGAATATCGGACAGGGGACGCCGGGGAGCTGTTTTTT
NA,TRBV6-1,TRBJ2-3,NA,CASSESTGRIEF,TGTGCCAGCAGTGAGTCCACCGGGAGAATCGAGTTT
NA,TRBV4-1,TRBJ2-5,NA,CASSQMGLAGAETQYF,TGCGCCAGCAGCCAAATGGGGCTGGCGGGGGCAGAGACCCAGTACTTC
NA,TRBV9,TRBJ2-7,NA,CASSVGISSTYEQYF,TGTGCCAGCAGCGTAGGTATTAGCTCTACCTACGAGCAGTACTTC
NA,TRBV29-1,TRBJ2-7,NA,CSVVPAGSYEQYF,TGCAGCGTTGTGCCCGCGGGTTCCTACGAGCAGTACTTC
NA,TRBV28,TRBJ1-2,NA,CASSLAGYGYTF,TGTGCCAGCAGTTTGGCTGGCTATGGCTACACCTTC
once,TRBV19,TRBJ2-5,NA,CASSPGPGAQYF,TGTGCCAGTAGTCCAGGGCCGGGGGCCCAGTACTTC
NA,TRBV5-1,TRBJ2-1,TRBD1,CASSQGQGVYNEQFF,TGCGCCAGCAGCCAGGGACAGGGGGTTTACAATGAGCAGTTCTTC
NA,TRBV28,TRBJ1-1,NA,CASSVSSRAEAFF,TGTGCCAGCAGTGTGAGTTCCCGCGCTGAAGCTTTCTTT
few,TRBV19,TRBJ2-2,NA,CASSIGPGTNTGELFF,TGTGCCAGTAGTATTGGGCCAGGGACGAACACCGGGGAGCTGTTTTTT
NA,TRBV7-3,TRBJ2-1,NA,CASSLTLQGNEQFF,TGTGCCAGCAGCTTAACTCTGCAGGGAAATGAGCAGTTCTTC
NA,TRBV5-1,TRBJ2-1,TRBD2,CASSTGLAGVLFGNEQFF,TGCGCCAGCAGCACCGGACTAGCGGGAGTTTTGTTTGGCAATGAGCAGTTCTTC
NA,TRBV28,TRBJ2-1,TRBD2,CASSLYSGRLNEQFF,TGTGCCAGCAGTTTATATAGCGGGAGATTAAATGAGCAGTTCTTC
NA,TRBV5-4,TRBJ2-2,TRBD2,CASSLLLAGGLYTGELFF,TGTGCCAGCAGCTTGTTACTAGCGGGAGGCCTTTACACCGGGGAGCTGTTTTTT
NA,TRBV7-9,TRBJ2-7,NA,CASSFYSSYEQYF,TGTGCCAGCAGCTTCTACAGCTCCTACGAGCAGTACTTC
NA,TRBV7-2,TRBJ1-2,NA,CASSLVVAGNGYTF,TGTGCCAGCAGCTTAGTGGTGGCAGGGAATGGCTACACCTTC
NA,TRBV29-1,TRBJ2-1,TRBD1,CSALTGTGAYNEQFF,TGCAGCGCTCTTACCGGGACAGGTGCGTACAATGAGCAGTTCTTC
NA,TRBV5-1,TRBJ2-7,NA,CASSEATSSYEQYF,TGCGCCAGCAGTGAGGCAACCAGCTCCTACGAGCAGTACTTC
NA,TRBV5-5,TRBJ2-3,NA,CASSWVEGGTDTQYF,TGTGCCAGCAGCTGGGTTGAGGGAGGAACAGATACGCAGTATTTT
NA,TRBV10-2,TRBJ2-1,NA,CASSKAGQGIQFF,TGCGCCAGCAGCAAGGCTGGTCAGGGGATCCAGTTCTTC
once,TRBV27,TRBJ1-4,NA,CASSLVGEGEKLFF,TGTGCCAGCAGTTTGGTAGGGGAGGGCGAAAAACTGTTTTTT
NA,TRBV30,TRBJ2-3,TRBD2,CAWSVGLAEGADTQYF,TGTGCCTGGAGTGTAGGACTAGCCGAAGGGGCAGATACGCAGTATTTT
NA,TRBV28,TRBJ2-7,NA,CASSPSLRGGEQYF,TGTGCCAGCAGTCCAAGTCTGCGGGGCGGTGAGCAGTACTTC
NA,TRBV4-1,TRBJ2-5,NA,CASSQGAGLQETQYF,TGCGCCAGCAGCCAAGGGGCAGGACTCCAAGAGACCCAGTACTTC
NA,TRBV5-4,TRBJ1-1,TRBD1,CASRSPGQGAMNTEAFF,TGTGCCAGCAGATCCCCGGGACAGGGGGCAATGAACACTGAAGCTTTCTTT
NA,TRBV19,TRBJ1-4,NA,CASTIGLTNEKLFF,TGTGCCAGTACCATCGGACTGACGAATGAAAAACTGTTTTTT
once,TRBV6-6,TRBJ1-5,NA,CASSYKGDQPQHF,TGTGCCAGCAGTTACAAGGGAGATCAGCCCCAGCATTTT
NA,TRBV2,TRBJ1-1,NA,CASGPQGLVNTEAFF,TGTGCCAGCGGCCCCCAGGGCTTGGTGAACACTGAAGCTTTCTTT
NA,TRBV2,TRBJ2-3,NA,CASTLGVSGDTQYF,TGTGCCAGCACCCTCGGAGTGTCGGGAGATACGCAGTATTTT
NA,TRBV5-4,TRBJ1-1,TRBD1,CASSKDRDRGVSTEAFF,TGTGCCAGCAGCAAGGACCGGGACAGGGGAGTCAGCACTGAAGCTTTCTTT
few,TRBV28,TRBJ2-1,NA,CASSLVQVGEQFF,TGTGCCAGCAGTTTAGTACAGGTCGGTGAGCAGTTCTTC
NA,TRBV18,TRBJ2-7,NA,CASSPRGAGAGEQYF,TGTGCCAGCTCACCCAGGGGCGCGGGAGCAGGAGAGCAGTACTTC
NA,TRBV28,TRBJ1-4,NA,CASRAGQTNEKLFF,TGTGCCAGCAGGGCCGGACAGACTAATGAAAAACTGTTTTTT
NA,TRBV19,TRBJ2-1,NA,CASSIRVAGSSYNEQFF,TGTGCCAGTAGTATAAGGGTTGCCGGGAGCTCCTACAATGAGCAGTTCTTC
few,TRBV6-1,TRBJ1-2,TRBD1,CASRMDRDYGYTF,TGTGCCAGCAGGATGGACAGGGACTATGGCTACACCTTC